The clone carrying this TCR beta chain has ten or more counts. Individual cDNA molecules were tagged with unique molecular identifiers, the study reported. TCRdb reprocessed the 5' RACE reads with MiXCR, giving one entry per CDR3 protein. The profile shows some 25,000 distinct CDR3 sequences, 3.5% to 5% of them singletons. The germline gives CDR1 SEHNR, CDR2 FQNEAQ (reference sequence). The CDR3 is made up of 12 amino acids. V lost 5 bases, J lost 6 bases, and 8 bases lay in between. The data were taken from a study of early T cells in non-severe SARS-CoV-2 infection. Sequenced input: whole blood. V gene TRBV7-9 combines with J gene TRBJ2-1; no clear D gene. The TCR originated in an adult who was a healthcare worker with PCR-confirmed SARS-CoV-2 infection or an uninfected control (not recorded which). Here the CDR3 reads CASSPKGNEQFF. For the CDR3, the DNA is TGTGCCAGCAGCCCTAAGGGCAATGAGCAGTTCTTC.